This TCR beta chain was observed in a study of vaccination and CD4 T cells after COVID-19. On this clonotype: Its target is unknown.

Described treatment: roughly 11-day PBMC culture with coronavirus spike peptide pools or control peptides (ViraFEST assay). In the ViraFEST assay, peptide-pool expansion preceded TCR sequencing of expanded clonotypes. Oncomine TCR Beta short-read sequencing was applied to DNA from cultured CD4+ T cells. Genomic DNA from cultured CD4+ T cells was extracted. TCRdb re-analysed the PCR reads in MiXCR, keeping a single row per CDR3 protein. The data show 15,000 or so distinct CDR3 sequences, 35% seen once. Trimming stripped 4 bases from V and 0 bases from J, with 10 bases between. The CDR3 totals 16 residues. Germline CDR1 MDHEN, CDR2 SYDVKM.

The chain links TRBV28 to TRBJ1-6, with unresolved D. Sequenced: cultured CD4+ T cells from blood. The source is a human donor with COVID-19. CDR3 residues: CASSSLMSSYNSPLHF. For the CDR3, the DNA is TGTGCCAGCAGTTCCCTGATGAGCTCCTATAATTCACCCCTCCACTTT.